The sequence of this TCR beta chain was determined in a study of T cell responses to AZD1222 COVID-19 vaccine. The CDR3 spans 12 residues. V shed 5 bases, J shed 5 bases, and the junction held 1 base outside the gene matches. Germline CDR1 is SGHTA and CDR2 is FQGNSA. The method was immunoSEQ multiplex PCR; TCRdb's version includes in-frame clones alone and lacks a portion of them. The sample shows around 130,000 clones, around nine tenths of them seen only once. The chain is built from TRBV7-2 and TRBJ2-7; 9 bases are shared with TRBD2. This specimen was peripheral blood, taken 28 days after the second AZD1222 dose. The sequence was collected from an adult who received the AZD1222 COVID-19 vaccine. The CDR3 nucleotides are TGTGCCAGCAGCAGGACTAGCGACGAGCAGTACTTC. It yields the protein CASSRTSDEQYF.